This T cell receptor beta chain was found in a study of T-cell reconstitution after alpha-beta-depleted transplantation in children. A library of TCRbeta sequences, prepared with unique molecular identifiers, was generated. TCRdb recomputed calls from the PCR reads with MiXCR, one row per CDR3 protein. This sample has around 500,000 distinct CDR3 sequences, with roughly 24% found just once. Findings and limits, study-wide: Several hundred expanded graft clones reportedly supplied alpha-beta T cells about two months after transplant. Newly produced T cells mostly accounted for T-cell counts and diversity one year post-transplant.

The CDR3 has 15 residues. Germline values: CDR1 MNHEY, CDR2 SVGEGT. V was shortened by 2 bases and J by 3 bases, with 12 bases between the two germline ends. Comments on this clonotype: Its specificity is not known.

Material: PBMCs, mostly from graft donor cells, obtained 360 days after TCRalphabeta/CD19-depleted stem cell transplant. This TCR was recovered from a boy in the first two years of life who had a stem cell transplant for acute myeloid leukemia, so the T cells may come from the graft donor. J is TRBJ2-3 and V is TRBV6-2 or TRBV6-3, with D unresolved. The DNA of the CDR3 is TGTGCCAGCAGTTACGTGAACCCGATAACAGATACGCAGTATTTT. It translates to CASSYVNPITDTQYF.